This T cell receptor beta chain was identified during a study of identical twins. In TCRdb, the 5' RACE reads were re-called with MiXCR into one record per CDR3 protein. Of a few hundred thousand distinct CDR3 sequences in the sample, 9.5% were seen once. General observations from the study: Conclusions were based on cross-sectional statistical analysis, without following the same donors. There were fewer insertions in abundant cord blood beta clonotypes, but memory repertoires showed no such pattern. With monozygotic twins, out-of-frame TCR alpha sharing exceeded what models estimated.

This clonotype was detected ten times or more. Its antigen is not identified. All donors comprised healthy Caucasians. These same data were also listed under a study on yellow fever vaccine responses in identical twins.

This clonotype was sampled from a woman aged 18-29 years in good health. Sequenced sample: CD8+ T cells sorted from blood.

The CDR3 region is CASSLAADTGYEQYF. Written as DNA, the CDR3 is TGTGCCAGCAGTTTAGCCGCAGATACGGGCTACGAGCAGTACTTC. V is TRBV12-3 or TRBV12-4 and J is TRBJ2-7; D gene uncertain. CDR3 length equals 15 residues. The V and J ends lost 0 bases and 3 bases respectively, with 12 bases between them.